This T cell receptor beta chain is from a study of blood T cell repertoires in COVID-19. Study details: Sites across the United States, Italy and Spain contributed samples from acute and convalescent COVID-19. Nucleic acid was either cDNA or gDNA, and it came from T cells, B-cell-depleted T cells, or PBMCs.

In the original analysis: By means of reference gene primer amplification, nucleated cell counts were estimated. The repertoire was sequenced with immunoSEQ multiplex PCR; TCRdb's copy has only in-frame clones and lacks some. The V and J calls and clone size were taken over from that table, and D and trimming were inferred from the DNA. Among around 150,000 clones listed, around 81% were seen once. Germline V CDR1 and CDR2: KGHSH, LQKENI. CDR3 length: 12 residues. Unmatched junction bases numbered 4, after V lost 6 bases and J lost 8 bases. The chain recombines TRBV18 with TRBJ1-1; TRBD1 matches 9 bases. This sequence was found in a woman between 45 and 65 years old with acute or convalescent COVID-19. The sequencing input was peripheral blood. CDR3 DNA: TGTGCCAGCTCCCGGGGACAGGGCGAAGCTTTCTTT. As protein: CASSRGQGEAFF.